This T cell receptor beta chain derives from a study of T cells in Graves' hyperthyroidism and ophthalmopathy. Whole-study results and caveats: Most thyroid clonotypes expanded above 0.001 appeared in blood too.

J gave up 4 bases and V 6 bases, and 8 bases lay outside the gene matches. Per germline, CDR1 SGHTA and CDR2 FQGTGA. The CDR3 sequence is 14 residues long. This clonotype appeared many times. Its antigen remains unknown. RNA transcripts were the template for amplifying TCR beta CDR3 regions. The study used the HTBI primer set for a first-round RT-PCR of the TCR CDR3. TCRdb re-called the multiplex PCR reads with MiXCR, one entry per CDR3 protein. Of roughly 560,000 distinct CDR3 sequences listed, roughly 14% are singletons. The sequenced sample consisted of blood. This chain uses TRBV7-3 with TRBJ2-5; the match to TRBD2 covers 7 bases. The TCR comes from a woman in her thirties or forties with Graves' ophthalmopathy. The CDR3 is CASSPGGGVETQYF. DNA for the CDR3: TGTGCCAGCAGTCCCGGTGGGGGGGTAGAGACCCAGTACTTC.